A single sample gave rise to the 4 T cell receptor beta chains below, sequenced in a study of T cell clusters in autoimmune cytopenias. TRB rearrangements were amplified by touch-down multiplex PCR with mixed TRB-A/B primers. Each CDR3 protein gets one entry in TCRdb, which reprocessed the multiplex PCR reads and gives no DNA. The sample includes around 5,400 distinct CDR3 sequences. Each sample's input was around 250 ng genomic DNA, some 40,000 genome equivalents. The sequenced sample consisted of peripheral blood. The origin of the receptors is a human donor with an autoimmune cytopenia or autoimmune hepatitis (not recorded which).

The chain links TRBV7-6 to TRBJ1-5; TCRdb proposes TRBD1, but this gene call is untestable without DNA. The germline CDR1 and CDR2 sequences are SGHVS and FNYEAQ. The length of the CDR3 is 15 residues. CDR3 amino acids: CASSLMSGLNQPQHF.

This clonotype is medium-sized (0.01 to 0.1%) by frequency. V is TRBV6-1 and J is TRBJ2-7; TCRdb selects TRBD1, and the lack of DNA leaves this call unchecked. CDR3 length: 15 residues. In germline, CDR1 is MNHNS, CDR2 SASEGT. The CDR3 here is CASSEGGGRSYEQYF.

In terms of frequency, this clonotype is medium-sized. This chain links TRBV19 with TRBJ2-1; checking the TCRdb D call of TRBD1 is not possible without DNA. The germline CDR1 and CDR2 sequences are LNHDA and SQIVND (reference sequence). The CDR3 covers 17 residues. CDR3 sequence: CASKGARDRTTNNEQFF.

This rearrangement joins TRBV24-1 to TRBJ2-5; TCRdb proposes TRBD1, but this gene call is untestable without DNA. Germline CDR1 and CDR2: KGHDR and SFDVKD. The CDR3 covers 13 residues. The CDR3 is CATRRGSEETQYF.